Below, 7 T cell receptor beta chains from the same sample are listed, as sequenced in a study of blood T cells in healthy people across ages. Using a J-beta primer mix together with a sample-barcoded 5' primer, a second PCR was run for roughly 7 to 12 cycles. Using its own MiXCR run on the 5' RACE reads, TCRdb lists one record per CDR3 protein. Among roughly 1 million distinct CDR3 sequences listed, 25% were seen once. This sample was also put to use in a study of T cells of mothers and their children.

Sample: blood. These receptors originate from a girl aged 2 to 9 in good health.

This clonotype has just a few counts. The chain couples TRBV12-3 or TRBV12-4 to TRBJ2-5; D is unclear. Gene TRBJ2-1 matches the end of the DNA better, so the J call may be wrong. CDR3 length equals 15 residues. The CDR3 is CASSLPDTKSGEQFF. The CDR3 bases are TGTGCCAGCAGTTTACCGGATACGAAGTCTGGTGAGCAGTTCTTC.

This chain connects TRBV28 to TRBJ2-7; 9 positions agree with TRBD1. Unmatched junction bases numbered 8, after V lost 6 bases and J lost 5 bases. The CDR3 consists of 14 residues. Germline-derived CDR1 and CDR2 are MDHEN and SYDVKM. CDR3 amino acids: CASSHRDRDHEQYF. The DNA of the CDR3 is TGTGCCAGCAGCCACCGGGACAGGGACCACGAGCAGTACTTC.

This clonotype was recorded a few times. This chain joins TRBV27 and TRBJ2-7; 9 bases agree with TRBD2. The CDR3 totals 13 residues. The V gene end was trimmed by 8 bases and the J gene end by 3 bases; junction bases not matched to a gene: 5. CDR1 and CDR2 (germline): MNHEY, SMNVEV (reference sequence). The DNA for the CDR3 is TGTGCCAGCTGGACTAGCGAGCACTACGAGCAGTACTTC. Protein: CASWTSEHYEQYF.

The chain couples TRBV29-1 to TRBJ1-2; D possibly corresponds to TRBD1 (5 bases). There are 13 residues in the CDR3. Germline CDR1 and CDR2: SQVTM and ANQGSEA. V was cut by 7 bases and J by 8 bases, with 20 bases left in between. CDR3 in amino acids: CSGAILGVGGYTF. The CDR3 nucleotides are TGCAGCGGTGCGATATTGGGGGTAGGGGGCTACACCTTC.

V and J are TRBV20-1 and TRBJ2-3, with TRBD2 matching over 10 bases. CDR3 length: 16 residues. Germline V CDR1 and CDR2: DFQATT, SNEGSKA (reference sequence). V lost 0 bases and J lost 2; bases outside the gene matches: 5. CDR3 in amino acids: CSARDPSGGVTDTQYF. The CDR3 nucleotides read TGCAGTGCTAGAGATCCGAGCGGGGGGGTCACAGATACGCAGTATTTT.

The chain has TRBV6-5 and TRBJ2-1; 9 bases are a match to TRBD2. Per germline, CDR1 MNHEY and CDR2 SVGAGI. Trimming took 7 bases from V and 8 from J; bases not matched to a gene: 6. The CDR3 contains 13 residues. The CDR3 DNA is TGTGCCAGCATGGCGGGAGGGACGGATGAGCAGTTCTTC. It specifies CASMAGGTDEQFF.

This clonotype showed up just a few times. The chain's CDR3 is CASTGLRELSYEQYF. The CDR3 DNA reads as TGTGCCAGCACGGGGTTGCGGGAGTTGTCCTACGAGCAGTACTTC. This chain joins TRBV28 and TRBJ2-7, with 7 bases fitting TRBD2. J lost 1 base, V lost 7 bases, and 10 bases had no gene match. This CDR3 is built from 15 residues. Germline V lookup: CDR1 MDHEN, CDR2 SYDVKM.